This T cell receptor beta chain was observed in a study of regulatory T cells in long-lasting Graves disease. Study results and limitations: Exclusively peripheral blood, rather than thyroid tissue, was studied.

In the case of this clonotype: The antigen is not known.

With 3 bases removed from V and 15 bases from J, the gap between germline ends came to 28 bases. The CDR3 runs to 16 residues. CDR1 SGDLS and CDR2 YYNGEE come from the germline V gene. HTBI primers from iRepertoire and Arm-PCR of CDR3 regions yielded the TCR beta libraries. One entry per CDR3 protein, called by TCRdb with MiXCR from the multiplex PCR reads. The table lists hundreds of thousands of distinct CDR3 sequences, about 15% of them singletons, with 18% in the top ten. Time point meaning: newly diagnosed GD, antithyroid drugs for less than 3 months. Isolated PBMC RNA provided the starting material for the TCR library. The same data also contributed to another study, on T cells in Graves' hyperthyroidism and ophthalmopathy. That paper states: From stable hyperthyroidism, ophthalmopathy was separated by a 13 V-J model.

This receptor was obtained from a woman aged 30 to 39 with Graves disease. V gene TRBV9 combines with J gene TRBJ2-1, with D maybe TRBD2 (6 bases). The sequences come from peripheral blood mononuclear cells (PBMCs), collected at new diagnosis, from a patient treated with antithyroid drugs. The CDR3 loop is CASSGRGDFRQGRLFF. The CDR3, as DNA: TGTGCCAGCAGCGGTAGAGGGGACTTTCGACAAGGCCGCCTGTTCTTC.